The TCR beta chain described here comes from a study of blood T cell repertoires in COVID-19 (dated by TCRdb to the early 2020s). Turning to the overall study: Samples from collaborators originated in the United States, Italy and Spain and spanned both the acute and convalescent phases of COVID-19. A freely available public database, intended as a resource for researchers studying the immune response to SARS-CoV-2, is where the repertoires were released. The dataset comprised deeply sampled blood TCRbeta repertoires from subjects exposed to, actively infected with, or recovered from COVID-19. The prospective study material was composed of cDNA or gDNA derived from T cells, B-cell-depleted T cells, or PBMCs. The samples were drawn from two sources: the first 160 participants of the ongoing ImmuneRACE study, and fewer than 1,500 subjects contributed by 6 global collaborators. Nearly every sample came with metadata listing a de-identified subject ID, COVID-19 status, age in years and sex. Where available, HLA class I and class II types were obtained from metadata supplied by the sample provider rather than from assay-based typing. Results the study describes overall, beyond this receptor: Clinical and demographic metadata were provided uncurated, with the amount varying by source and participant.

Trimming at the junction amounts to 0 bases on V and 7 bases on J, and the germline ends lie 12 bases apart. The germline V gene (reference sequence) supplies CDR1 LNHDA and CDR2 SQIVND. The CDR3 spans 14 residues, from the cysteine through the phenylalanine. Of the read, only the CDR3 DNA is kept; its 42 bases are in frame from base 1. Each collaborating institution followed its own protocols to collect whole blood in K2EDTA tubes. Collaborator samples were shipped for TCRbeta analysis as frozen whole blood, isolated PBMCs, or DNA extracted from either sample type. The immunoSEQ Assay, a bias-controlled multiplex PCR, was used to amplify TCRbeta CDR3 regions from genomic DNA. Processing in the source paper ran as follows. Nucleated cell counts per sample were estimated from amplification of reference gene primers within the assay. To quantify the absolute abundance of each unique TCRbeta CDR3 rearrangement, sequence reads were collapsed and filtered. For each sample, productive Simpson clonality was calculated by taking the square root of Simpson's diversity index across productive rearrangements. What TCRdb holds here is the immuneACCESS table cut down to in-frame rearrangements. Part of the clones is not present; checked against another copy, under half of the missing clones reflect an unresolved V gene, and the others are unexplained. That table supplies the V and J calls and clone size; D and trimming were determined from the DNA. Counted in this sample were about 270,000 clones; around 83% of them appeared once. The top ten hold approximately 5.3% of the sample.

As concerns this clone: There is no known antigen for this receptor. Base-call qualities are not available, and no considerably larger clone is one nucleotide away.

The chain couples TRBV19 to TRBJ1-2; the D gene identity is not certain. The sequenced material came from peripheral blood. The receptor's source is a man older than 75 with acute or convalescent COVID-19. The nucleotide sequence is given as TGTGCCAGTAGTATAGAGGGCACAAGAGTTGGCTACACCTTC. Translated, this is CASSIEGTRVGYTF.